This T cell receptor (beta chain) is drawn from a study of blood T cell repertoires in COVID-19. Looking at the study overall: Material from acute and convalescent COVID-19 was sourced from the United States, Italy and Spain. The analysed material was cDNA or gDNA that came from T cells, B-cell-depleted T cells, or PBMCs.

Germline V gene data show CDR1 as SGHAT and CDR2 as FQNNGV. CDR3 length: 13 amino acids. J gave up 6 bases and V 5 bases, and 6 bases lay outside the gene matches. Methods used by the authors: Estimation of nucleated cell counts relied on the amplification of reference gene primers. The assay was immunoSEQ multiplex PCR, and TCRdb's table has in-frame clones only and misses some. V and J calls and clone size are given by that table; D and trimming were obtained from the DNA. The table records roughly 150,000 clones, more than 75% of them present only once. The sequence was obtained from a man younger than 30 with COVID-19, enrolled during active disease. Sequencing was carried out using peripheral blood. V and J are TRBV11-2 and TRBJ2-7; 8 nucleotides match TRBD2. The CDR3 here is CASSPAGAREQYF. The CDR3 nucleotides read TGTGCCAGCAGCCCAGCGGGAGCACGCGAGCAGTACTTC.